This T cell receptor beta chain originates from a study of shared clonotypes between healthy human individuals (dated by TCRdb to between 2020 and 2021). Regarding the study in general: Three men and a couple of women, aged 18 to 49 years, made up the cohort. To estimate repertoire size and how much clonotypes are shared between individuals, the study performed deep sequencing of blood TCR repertoires from roughly five healthy adults. To increase sequencing depth and limit assay-specific biases, different laboratories used diverse techniques to prepare libraries and sequence TCR repertoires. Between about 0.94 and 8.9 billion PBMCs per donor were obtained by leukapheresis. Broad study findings and their caveats: Sampling was restricted to blood, and TCR repertoires in tissue are likely to differ from TCR repertoires in blood. Pairwise subsampling indicated that sequencing depth was expected to affect the degree of clonotype sharing among donors. The genetic and exposure-history diversity represented was limited by the small number of donors.

TCR CDR3 regions were amplified from genomic DNA by multiplex PCR using the deep immunoSEQ assay. Extracted genomic DNA from each cell subset was spread evenly across all wells of several immunoSEQ 96-well plates, with each plate serving as a replicate. For unsorted PBMC, each replicate PCR was loaded with 300 ng genomic DNA, equivalent to 30,000 or so T cell genomes. Genomic DNA from unsorted PBMC was sequenced over ten immunoSEQ deep assay plates. Purified libraries were quantified with a Qubit 3.0 fluorometer, sized on a Bioanalyzer 2100, and re-quantified with the KAPA Library Quantification kit. A separate single-read 150-cycle Illumina NextSeq 550 flow cell was used to sequence each immunoSEQ 96-well plate. In the source study's methods: The immunoSEQ output contained only junctional sequences without quality scores, so filtering could not match that applied to full-length reads. Sequences were annotated with PyIR, a Python wrapper for IgBLAST v1.9, and V/J genes and CDR3 were assigned using IMGT germline references. Reads were removed for weak V/J assignments (E-value above 1e-6), missing CDR3, stop codons, out-of-frame junctions, or ambiguous translated residues. V3J clonotypes were defined as sequences sharing an identical inferred V gene, J gene, and CDR3 amino acid sequence. Percentage overlap between repertoires was calculated by dividing the number of shared unique clonotypes by the size of the smaller repertoire. Three approaches were used to assess repertoire richness: RTK rarefaction, the Chao1 estimator, and Recon v2.1 estimates of unobserved clonotypes. TCRdb retrieved this table from immuneACCESS and kept in-frame rearrangements only. Not all clones are present; in checked studies, unresolved V genes account for under half, and no reason is known for the remainder. From that table come the V and J calls and clone size; the DNA was used to work out D and trimming. The sample contains about 470,000 clones, roughly 83% of them found a single time. About 12% of the sample is taken by the ten largest.

The CDR3 has 15 amino acids, counting the end cysteine and phenylalanine. The entry retains the CDR3 DNA only, 45 bases that are in frame from base 1. V is clipped by 1 base and J by 5 bases, and the sequence between their germline boundaries is 15 bases long. The germline V gene gives CDR1 as SGHRS and CDR2 as YFSETQ. The donors were healthy, HIV-negative adults with no recently reported acute infections or vaccinations. All donors were Caucasian adults living in Nashville, Tennessee, USA. For unsorted samples, about 90 million PBMCs were counted and genomic DNA was extracted with the QIAamp DNA Blood Mini kit. Blood was collected by leukapheresis, and PBMCs were isolated by Ficoll-Histopaque density gradient centrifugation and then cryopreserved in liquid nitrogen vapor phase. As to this clone: It lacks a known antigen. Base-call qualities are not available, and no considerably larger clone is one nucleotide away.

This clonotype was sampled from a middle-aged woman in good health. Some clones in this sample may be carry-over from other donors' samples. The sequencing input was PBMCs. This chain joins TRBV5-1 to TRBJ2-5; the D gene assignment is perhaps TRBD1 or TRBD2, with each matching 6 bases. The DNA sequence is given as TGCGCCAGCAGCTTGACAGGGTCCCGGGGGGAGACCCAGTACTTC. Translated, this is CASSLTGSRGETQYF.